This T cell receptor beta chain was sequenced during a study of a mutant IDH1 vaccine in newly diagnosed glioma. Study-wide context: The initiation of vaccination occurred 4-6 weeks after radiotherapy alone, or with temozolomide cycles. The therapy given earlier, which was standard therapy, consisted of radiotherapy, temozolomide, or both, and most of the patients received both.

Time point: week 23, last vaccination. Vaccinated patients received 300 ug of mutant IDH1 20-mer peptide per dose, with topical imiquimod. A note on this clone: The antigen remains undetermined.

V gave up 6 bases and J gave up 7 bases; unmatched junction bases: 23. The CDR3 loop spans 18 amino acids. Germline assignment: CDR1 SQVTM and CDR2 ANQGSEA. Assay: immunoSEQ multiplex PCR; the TCRdb copy retains only in-frame clones and omits some. The table records 65,000 or so clones, more than 75% of them present only once. The rearrangement uses TRBV29-1 and TRBJ2-1; 8 bases map to TRBD2. Here the sequenced sample was PBMCs, taken from a glioma patient whose treatment included an IDH1 peptide vaccine. The source of this sequence is a man aged 30 to 45 with glioma. The DNA of the CDR3 is TGCAGCGTCCCCCGGACGCGGGGGGTCCTGACGGGAGGGAATGAGCAGTTCTTC. This sequence encodes CSVPRTRGVLTGGNEQFF.